Each of the 13 T cell receptor beta chains below was sequenced from the same sample in a study of blood T cell repertoires in COVID-19. Repertoires were generated with immunoSEQ multiplex PCR, while TCRdb's copy carries only in-frame clones and drops some. The data hold 270,000 or so clones, with more than 75% observed a single time. The material sequenced was peripheral blood. Every receptor here comes from a man aged 35 to 55 with active or convalescent COVID-19.

This clone was seen a handful of times. The V call is TRBV12-5, the J call TRBJ2-3, with TRBD2 as a possible D gene (5 bases). The CDR3 length is 13 residues. Germline CDR1 LGHNT, CDR2 FRNRAP. V lost 2 bases and J 2 bases, leaving 5 bases between the germline ends. CDR3 DNA sequence: TGTGCTAGTGGTTTGCGGGACACAGATACGCAGTATTTT. It is translated as CASGLRDTDTQYF.

The chain uses TRBV7-9 and TRBJ1-2; 8 nucleotides align to TRBD1. Germline loops: CDR1 SEHNR, CDR2 FQNEAQ (reference sequence). CDR3 length: 14 amino acids. J lost 4 bases, V lost 6 bases, and 7 bases had no gene match. Here the CDR3 DNA reads TGTGCCAGCAGTCCAACAGGGGGTATCTATGGCTACACCTTC. Translation: CASSPTGGIYGYTF.

The chain recombines TRBV12-5 with TRBJ2-1; TRBD2 agrees at 7 bases. Germline V gene sequence: CDR1 LGHNT, CDR2 FRNRAP. Losses at the gene ends were 6 bases for V and 0 bases for J; bases not matched to a gene: 5. This CDR3 contains 15 residues. Here the CDR3 DNA reads TGTGCTAGTGGCCTTGAGCGGGGCTCCTACAATGAGCAGTTCTTC. Translation gives CASGLERGSYNEQFF.

The rearrangement uses TRBV7-9 and TRBJ2-7; TRBD2 agrees at 16 bases. The germline V gene has CDR1 SEHNR and CDR2 FQNEAQ (reference sequence). The CDR3 consists of 18 residues. V shed 3 bases, J shed 6 bases, and the junction held 11 bases outside the gene matches. The DNA for the CDR3 is TGTGCCAGCAGCTTGCCGGGACTAGCGGGAGGGCCGTTACGCGAGCAGTACTTC. Amino acid sequence: CASSLPGLAGGPLREQYF.

This sequence joins TRBV24-1 and TRBJ1-2, with 8 bases lining up with TRBD1. Germline values: CDR1 KGHDR, CDR2 SFDVKD. The CDR3 extends over 14 amino acids. Trimming took 6 bases from V and 3 from J; bases not matched to a gene: 5. CDR3 DNA: TGTGCCACCAGTCGTACAGGGGGGGACTATGGCTACACCTTC. Residues: CATSRTGGDYGYTF.

This sequence joins TRBV9 and TRBJ2-2, with a tentative D call TRBD1 (6 bases). Deletions cut 0 bases from V and 4 bases from J, with 13 bases between. The CDR3 has 16 residues. CDR1 and CDR2 (germline): SGDLS, YYNGEE. For the CDR3, the DNA is TGTGCCAGCAGCGTAGCGGCAGGGGTCGGCACCGGGGAGCTGTTTTTT. This encodes CASSVAAGVGTGELFF.

The rearrangement uses TRBV11-2 and TRBJ2-3, with 7 bases identical to TRBD2. CDR1 is SGHAT, CDR2 FQNNGV, per germline. CDR3 length equals 14 residues. V shed 3 bases and J 5 bases; nucleotides not matched to a gene: 5. CDR3 nucleotide sequence: TGTGCCAGCAGCTTGGGGGGAGGGTTAGATACGCAGTATTTT. Protein product: CASSLGGGLDTQYF. The full variable domain, in which reference TRBV11-2 and TRBJ2-3 provide the parts outside the CDR3, is EAGVAQSPRYKIIEKRQSVAFWCNPISGHATLYWYQQILGQGPKLLIQFQNNGVVDDSQLPKDRFSAERLKGVDSTLKIQPAKLEDSAVYLCASSLGGGLDTQYFGPGTRLTVL.

The rearrangement uses TRBV18 and TRBJ1-1; 12 positions match TRBD1. V lost 1 base to trimming and J lost 5 bases; unmatched junction nucleotides: 8. Germline CDR1 and CDR2: KGHSH and LQKENI. This CDR3 has 17 residues. The CDR3 is CASSPRGQGAGGTEAFF. The DNA of the CDR3 is TGTGCCAGCTCACCACGGGGACAGGGGGCCGGGGGTACTGAAGCTTTCTTT.

The rearrangement links TRBV5-1 to TRBJ2-7; D perhaps matches TRBD2 (7 bases). V lost 4 bases to trimming and J lost 9 bases, with 20 bases between them. The CDR3 runs 14 residues. CDR1 and CDR2 from the germline V gene are SGHRS and YFSETQ. The CDR3 protein is CASSLSSGEGGQYF. CDR3 coding DNA: TGCGCCAGCAGCCTGAGCTCAGGGGAGGGGGGGCAGTACTTC.

The genes are TRBV5-4 and TRBJ2-3, with D possibly matching TRBD1 (6 bases). Trimming removed 4 bases from V and 1 base from J, with 13 bases in between. Germline assignment: CDR1 SGHNT and CDR2 YYREEE (reference sequence). The CDR3 contains 15 residues. CDR3 region: CASSTTTGRTDTQYF. The CDR3 region has the DNA TGTGCCAGCAGCACCACGACAGGTCGCACAGATACGCAGTATTTT.

This chain uses TRBV27 with TRBJ2-7, with 7 bases identical to TRBD1. This CDR3 spans 14 amino acids. The germline CDR1 and CDR2 sequences are MNHEY and SMNVEV (reference sequence). V shed 4 bases, J shed 9 bases, and the junction held 12 bases outside the gene matches. CDR3 nucleotide sequence: TGTGCCAGCAGTTCCACTCGACAGGGAAAAGGGCAGTACTTC. This translates into CASSSTRQGKGQYF.

The chain combines TRBV27 with TRBJ2-3; 7 nucleotides line up with TRBD2. The germline V gene has CDR1 MNHEY and CDR2 SMNVEV (reference sequence). V dropped 4 bases and J dropped 1; count of bases not matched to a gene: 14. This CDR3 has 18 residues. CDR3 DNA: TGTGCCAGCAGTTCCGCCCAATTCCTAGCGGCCCGCACAGATACGCAGTATTTT. Translated, it gives CASSSAQFLAARTDTQYF.

This chain connects TRBV2 to TRBJ2-6; D is perhaps TRBD1 (7 bases). Trimming shortened V by 7 bases and J by 0 bases, and 19 bases separated the two germline ends. This CDR3 spans 18 amino acids. The germline V gene has CDR1 SNHLY and CDR2 FYNNEI. CDR3 bases: TGTGCCAGCACCGGAGGACAGGAGGGCAACTCTGGGGCCAACGTCCTGACTTTC. Its translation: CASTGGQEGNSGANVLTF.